The TCR beta chain described here comes from a study of cytomegalovirus exposure and HLA in healthy donors. Study results and limitations: Later analysis identified a missense DCLRE1C variant that was linked to TCR beta V- and J-gene trimming. As a later analysis revealed, most CMV-associated TCR beta chains appeared HLA-restricted.

With respect to this clone: Its specificity is unknown.

Trimming at V came to 11 bases and at J to 10 bases, leaving 15 bases not matched to a gene. The CDR3 length is 14 residues. Germline CDR1 reads MDHEN; CDR2 reads SYDVKM. PCR amplification relied on 60 Vbeta primers (plus 13 Jbeta primers). Measured with immunoSEQ multiplex PCR; TCRdb has only the in-frame clones, and not every one. The sample lists approximately 150,000 clones, around 79% occurring once. Material: PBMCs. The chain links TRBV28 to TRBJ1-4, with 8 bases matching TRBD1. This clonotype was obtained from a man in his forties or fifties in good health and CMV-seropositive. The CDR3 DNA reads as TGTGCCGTAGGGATGAACAGGGGGGCGCGAAAACTGTTTTTT. It is translated as CAVGMNRGARKLFF.